Sequencing of this T cell receptor beta chain was carried out in a study of tumor-infiltrating lymphocytes in primary liver carcinoma. Overall study findings and caveats: Overlap between tumor regions exceeded overlap of tumor with adjacent tissue or blood.

For each extraction, RNA and DNA were obtained together from 20-30 mg of unsorted bulk tissue. On this clonotype: The target antigen is unknown. The CDR3 end shows no conserved phenylalanine or tryptophan, and so a read error is likely.

From roughly 500 ng total RNA, TCR beta cDNA was generated with a primer in the constant region. Slightly modified ARM-PCR, run as three nested multiplex PCR rounds, produced the TCR beta libraries. The first two PCR rounds used TRBV1-TRBV30 primers with a Cbeta primer, roughly 10 cycles each. MiXCR, run by TCRdb on the multiplex PCR reads, gives a single entry per CDR3 protein. The repertoire consists of more than 55,000 distinct CDR3 sequences, with over 65% occurring once and the leading ten covering roughly three fifths. The CDR3 is 12 residues long. The V and J ends lost 10 bases and 6 bases respectively, with 15 bases between them.

The sample taken for sequencing was liver tumor tissue from sampling region 2. Indicated subset: tumor region T2, inferior pole. This clonotype originated in a man aged 35-49 years with primary liver carcinoma and hepatitis B virus infection. The V and J genes are TRBV12-3 or TRBV12-4 and TRBJ1-2; D might be TRBD1 (5 bases). The CDR3 is CAIGRGVDGYTS. The CDR3 nucleotides are TGTGCCATCGGACGGGGGGTCGATGGCTACACCTCC.